The rows below give T cell receptor beta chains drawn from one sample of a study of shared clonotypes between healthy human individuals. Clones were sequenced by immunoSEQ multiplex PCR, and TCRdb holds only the in-frame ones, with some missing. Of approximately 2.5 million clones in the sample, 80% to 95% are singletons; the top ten hold roughly 0.36%. The sequencing input was naive CD4+ T cells from PBMCs. The receptors stem from a man younger than 35 in good health. Some clones in this sample may be carry-over from other donors' samples. Both conserved end residues are part of each CDR3. Fields, in order: CDR3 length, D gene, V gene, clone size, J gene, CDR3 DNA, CDR3 protein. A D gene is named only where the DNA matches it firmly. Some rows mark clone size as missing; the rest say once, few, many or name a class of expanded clone.

cdr3_length: 14
d_call: .
v_call: TRBV28
clone_size: .
j_call: TRBJ1-5
cdr3_nt: TGTGCCAGCAGTTTAAACCTAGGAAATCAGCCCCAGCATTTT
cdr3_aa: CASSLNLGNQPQHF

cdr3_length: 16
d_call: .
v_call: TRBV19
clone_size: .
j_call: TRBJ1-4
cdr3_nt: TGTGCCAGTAGTATTGGCCCGGCAGCCACTAATGAAAAACTGTTTTTT
cdr3_aa: CASSIGPAATNEKLFF

cdr3_length: 13
d_call: .
v_call: TRBV7-2
clone_size: .
j_call: TRBJ1-1
cdr3_nt: TGTGCCAGCAGCGCCGCTCTTAAAACTGAAGCTTTCTTT
cdr3_aa: CASSAALKTEAFF

cdr3_length: 16
d_call: TRBD2
v_call: TRBV7-2
clone_size: .
j_call: TRBJ2-1
cdr3_nt: TGTGCCAGCAGCTTAGGGACTAGCGGGAGGGGGAGAGAGCAGTTCTTC
cdr3_aa: CASSLGTSGRGREQFF

cdr3_length: 13
d_call: .
v_call: TRBV18
clone_size: .
j_call: TRBJ1-2
cdr3_nt: TGTGCCAGCTCACCACTCGCCCGGGATGGCTACACCTTC
cdr3_aa: CASSPLARDGYTF

cdr3_length: 15
d_call: TRBD2
v_call: TRBV27
clone_size: .
j_call: TRBJ2-1
cdr3_nt: TGTGCCAGCAGTTTAGGACTAGCGGGAGTTGATGAGCAGTTCTTC
cdr3_aa: CASSLGLAGVDEQFF

cdr3_length: 14
d_call: .
v_call: TRBV9
clone_size: once
j_call: TRBJ2-2
cdr3_nt: TGTGCCAGCAGCGGGATCTGGAACACCGGGGAGCTGTTTTTT
cdr3_aa: CASSGIWNTGELFF

cdr3_length: 15
d_call: .
v_call: TRBV14
clone_size: .
j_call: TRBJ2-7
cdr3_nt: TGTGCCAGCAGCCAAAGGGGCAGGGGCTCCTACGAGCAGTACTTC
cdr3_aa: CASSQRGRGSYEQYF

cdr3_length: 15
d_call: .
v_call: TRBV19
clone_size: .
j_call: TRBJ2-3
cdr3_nt: TGTGCCAGTAGTATCTTAGTTAAGGGGTCGGATACGCAGTATTTT
cdr3_aa: CASSILVKGSDTQYF

cdr3_length: 17
d_call: .
v_call: TRBV18
clone_size: .
j_call: TRBJ1-5
cdr3_nt: TGTGCCAGCTCGAAGGGGCAGAACTTAGGAGCAGGCCAGCCCCAGCATTTT
cdr3_aa: CASSKGQNLGAGQPQHF

cdr3_length: 14
d_call: .
v_call: TRBV9
clone_size: .
j_call: TRBJ2-3
cdr3_nt: TGTGCCAGCAGCTCGATCGGAACCACAGATACGCAGTATTTT
cdr3_aa: CASSSIGTTDTQYF

cdr3_length: 15
d_call: .
v_call: TRBV9
clone_size: .
j_call: TRBJ1-1
cdr3_nt: TGTGCCAGCAGCTCCCGAGACAGACGGAACACTGAAGCTTTCTTT
cdr3_aa: CASSSRDRRNTEAFF

cdr3_length: 10
d_call: .
v_call: TRBV2
clone_size: .
j_call: TRBJ1-1
cdr3_nt: TGTGCCAGCAGTGAGGCCAGGCAGTTCTTT
cdr3_aa: CASSEARQFF

cdr3_length: 13
d_call: TRBD1
v_call: TRBV6-5
clone_size: once
j_call: TRBJ2-7
cdr3_nt: TGTGCCAGCAGCTCACTCGACAGGGGCGAGCAGTACTTC
cdr3_aa: CASSSLDRGEQYF

cdr3_length: 14
d_call: .
v_call: TRBV6-5
clone_size: .
j_call: TRBJ2-1
cdr3_nt: TGTGCCAGCAGAGGGAAGGGACCCCTCTCTGAGCAGTTCTTC
cdr3_aa: CASRGKGPLSEQFF

cdr3_length: 16
d_call: TRBD2
v_call: TRBV7-8
clone_size: .
j_call: TRBJ2-3
cdr3_nt: TGTGCCAGCAGCCGAGCACTAGCGGGAGGGCCAGATACGCAGTATTTT
cdr3_aa: CASSRALAGGPDTQYF

cdr3_length: 14
d_call: .
v_call: TRBV7-9
clone_size: .
j_call: TRBJ2-7
cdr3_nt: TGTGCCAGCAGCTTAAAGGGCAGAGGCTACGAGCAGTACTTC
cdr3_aa: CASSLKGRGYEQYF

cdr3_length: 18
d_call: TRBD2
v_call: TRBV27
clone_size: .
j_call: TRBJ2-3
cdr3_nt: TGTGCCAGCAGACCGTGGAGCCTAGCGGGAGTTAGGACAGATACGCAGTATTTT
cdr3_aa: CASRPWSLAGVRTDTQYF

cdr3_length: 16
d_call: .
v_call: TRBV19
clone_size: .
j_call: TRBJ1-5
cdr3_nt: TGTGCCAGTAGCCACTACGGGACACCAAGCAATCAGCCCCAGCATTTT
cdr3_aa: CASSHYGTPSNQPQHF

cdr3_length: 14
d_call: TRBD1
v_call: TRBV28
clone_size: once
j_call: TRBJ2-5
cdr3_nt: TGTGCCAGCAGTCCCTGGACAGGATCGGAGACCCAGTACTTC
cdr3_aa: CASSPWTGSETQYF

cdr3_length: 15
d_call: TRBD1
v_call: TRBV5-1
clone_size: .
j_call: TRBJ1-1
cdr3_nt: TGCGCCAGCAGCTCTGGACAGGGATCGAGGACTGAAGCTTTCTTT
cdr3_aa: CASSSGQGSRTEAFF

cdr3_length: 15
d_call: TRBD1
v_call: TRBV11-3
clone_size: once
j_call: TRBJ2-1
cdr3_nt: TGTGCCAGCAGCCCAAGACAGGGGAATCGGCATGAGCAGTTCTTC
cdr3_aa: CASSPRQGNRHEQFF

cdr3_length: 19
d_call: .
v_call: TRBV4-1
clone_size: .
j_call: TRBJ1-3
cdr3_nt: TGCGCCAGCAGCCAAGGTGCCAGAAATATCCGCGATCAAGGAAACACCATATATTTT
cdr3_aa: CASSQGARNIRDQGNTIYF

cdr3_length: 15
d_call: .
v_call: TRBV5-1
clone_size: .
j_call: TRBJ2-3
cdr3_nt: TGCGCCAGCAGCTTGGGCGGGGTCTTGGTTAATACGCAGTATTTT
cdr3_aa: CASSLGGVLVNTQYF

cdr3_length: 17
d_call: .
v_call: TRBV27
clone_size: .
j_call: TRBJ2-7
cdr3_nt: TGTGCCAGCAGTTACCTCAACCCGGTGGGGGCTTCCGTCGAGCAGTACTTC
cdr3_aa: CASSYLNPVGASVEQYF

cdr3_length: 15
d_call: TRBD2
v_call: TRBV7-8
clone_size: .
j_call: TRBJ2-1
cdr3_nt: TGTGCCAGCAGCCCAGGGAGGGACCGCTACAATGAGCAGTTCTTC
cdr3_aa: CASSPGRDRYNEQFF

cdr3_length: 16
d_call: TRBD1
v_call: TRBV6-4
clone_size: .
j_call: TRBJ2-3
cdr3_nt: TGTGCCAGCAGTGACTCAGAGACAGGGGGCGCAGATACGCAGTATTTT
cdr3_aa: CASSDSETGGADTQYF

cdr3_length: 14
d_call: TRBD1
v_call: TRBV2
clone_size: .
j_call: TRBJ2-7
cdr3_nt: TGTGCCAGCAGTGAGGGACAGGGTCGATACGAGCAGTACTTC
cdr3_aa: CASSEGQGRYEQYF

cdr3_length: 14
d_call: .
v_call: TRBV6-6
clone_size: once
j_call: TRBJ1-1
cdr3_nt: TGTGCCAGCAGTTACGCGGGGTCGAACACTGAAGCTTTCTTT
cdr3_aa: CASSYAGSNTEAFF

cdr3_length: 18
d_call: TRBD2
v_call: TRBV7-9
clone_size: .
j_call: TRBJ2-3
cdr3_nt: TGTGCCAGCAGCTTGCCCCTGGGGAGGGAGGGCCCAGCAGATACGCAGTATTTT
cdr3_aa: CASSLPLGREGPADTQYF

cdr3_length: 17
d_call: .
v_call: TRBV12-5
clone_size: .
j_call: TRBJ1-1
cdr3_nt: TGTGCTAGTGGTTTGGTTCCCCCGGGACATGCGAACGATCAAGCTTTCTTT
cdr3_aa: CASGLVPPGHANDQAFF

cdr3_length: 22
d_call: .
v_call: TRBV1
clone_size: .
j_call: TRBJ2-4
cdr3_nt: TGCACCAGCAGCCCCCGTGTATTTAGACTGGCGGGAGGGCCTTTAGCCAAAAACATTCAGTACTTC
cdr3_aa: CTSSPRVFRLAGGPLAKNIQYF

cdr3_length: 13
d_call: TRBD1
v_call: TRBV27
clone_size: few
j_call: TRBJ1-5
cdr3_nt: TGTGCCAGCAGTCAACAGGGGGTTCAGCCCCAGCATTTT
cdr3_aa: CASSQQGVQPQHF

cdr3_length: 14
d_call: .
v_call: TRBV7-9
clone_size: .
j_call: TRBJ2-1
cdr3_nt: TGTGCCAGCAGCTCCCCTGGTAGTCGTAATGAGCAGTTCTTC
cdr3_aa: CASSSPGSRNEQFF

cdr3_length: 15
d_call: TRBD1
v_call: TRBV10-1
clone_size: .
j_call: TRBJ2-4
cdr3_nt: TGCGCCAGCAGCGTATCAGGGGGTCGGGAAAACATTCAGTACTTC
cdr3_aa: CASSVSGGRENIQYF

cdr3_length: 14
d_call: TRBD1
v_call: TRBV6-1
clone_size: .
j_call: TRBJ1-1
cdr3_nt: TGTGCCAGCAGGCTGACAGGGGGAGTACCTGAAGCTTTCTTT
cdr3_aa: CASRLTGGVPEAFF

cdr3_length: 15
d_call: TRBD1
v_call: TRBV18
clone_size: .
j_call: TRBJ2-2
cdr3_nt: TGTGCCAGCTCACCACCGTCAGGGGGCACCGGGGAGCTGTTTTTT
cdr3_aa: CASSPPSGGTGELFF

cdr3_length: 16
d_call: .
v_call: TRBV28
clone_size: .
j_call: TRBJ2-7
cdr3_nt: TGTGCCAGCAGTTTAAACCCCGGGGACCCCCGGTCGGAGCAGTACTTC
cdr3_aa: CASSLNPGDPRSEQYF

cdr3_length: 11
d_call: .
v_call: TRBV29-1
clone_size: once
j_call: TRBJ2-7
cdr3_nt: TGCAGCGTTGTGGCCGACGACGAGCAGTACTTC
cdr3_aa: CSVVADDEQYF

cdr3_length: 18
d_call: TRBD2
v_call: TRBV11-2
clone_size: .
j_call: TRBJ2-5
cdr3_nt: TGTGCCAGCAGCTTAGGGTGGACTAGCTATTTAGGAGGGGAGACCCAGTACTTC
cdr3_aa: CASSLGWTSYLGGETQYF

cdr3_length: 13
d_call: TRBD2
v_call: TRBV19
clone_size: .
j_call: TRBJ2-2
cdr3_nt: TGTGCCAGTAGTATAACGGGGGGCGGGGAGCTGTTTTTT
cdr3_aa: CASSITGGGELFF

cdr3_length: 14
d_call: .
v_call: TRBV19
clone_size: .
j_call: TRBJ1-5
cdr3_nt: TGTGCCAGTAGGGAGGGGCGCGACAATCAGCCCCAGCATTTT
cdr3_aa: CASREGRDNQPQHF

cdr3_length: 16
d_call: .
v_call: TRBV9
clone_size: .
j_call: TRBJ2-3
cdr3_nt: TGTGCCAGCAGCGTAGGACTGGACACGCGCACAGATACGCAGTATTTT
cdr3_aa: CASSVGLDTRTDTQYF

cdr3_length: 14
d_call: .
v_call: TRBV11-3
clone_size: .
j_call: TRBJ2-3
cdr3_nt: TGTGCCAGCAGCATCTGGGGGGGCCCAGATACGCAGTATTTT
cdr3_aa: CASSIWGGPDTQYF

cdr3_length: 15
d_call: .
v_call: TRBV29-1
clone_size: .
j_call: TRBJ2-1
cdr3_nt: TGCAGCGTTTTAATCCGGACGAACCGTTACAATGAGCAGTTCTTC
cdr3_aa: CSVLIRTNRYNEQFF

cdr3_length: 16
d_call: .
v_call: TRBV27
clone_size: .
j_call: TRBJ2-7
cdr3_nt: TGTGCCAGCAGTCAAAGTAGGACAGCAAGCTCCTACGAGCAGTACTTC
cdr3_aa: CASSQSRTASSYEQYF